Detailed here is one TCR beta chain. The antigen is unknown. The sample originates from a study of CXCR3-negative and CXCR3-positive naive CD8 T cells. At the level of the study: The study obtained roughly 140 million TRB reads, about 1.5 +/- 0.3 million per library. Points from the study as a whole: The TRBV-TRBJ usage of naive CXCR3-negative and CXCR3-positive cells was similar, but that of memory cells differed. Both naive subsets carried similar amounts of surface CD5, so TCR strength was inferred from TRB CDR3 properties.

UMI-labeled 5' RACE TRB cDNA libraries were prepared from the cells. TCRdb re-called the 5' RACE reads and shows each CDR3 protein once, DNA omitted. In total, the table holds around 81,000 distinct CDR3 sequences. Phenotypically, naive CD8+ T cells corresponded to CD45RO-CCR7+CD27+CD95-. This clonotype was obtained from a human donor in good health. Some clones in this sample may be carry-over from other donors' samples. The sample consisted of naive CXCR3- CD8+ T cells from blood. As for subset: CD45RO-CCR7+CD27+CD95- naive CD8+ T cells lacking CXCR3 (TNR3-).

The CDR3 here is CASSLVFTNTEAFF. The rearrangement joins TRBV7-9 to TRBJ1-1. CDR3 length: 14 residues. The germline CDR1 and CDR2 sequences are SEHNR and FQNEAQ (reference sequence).